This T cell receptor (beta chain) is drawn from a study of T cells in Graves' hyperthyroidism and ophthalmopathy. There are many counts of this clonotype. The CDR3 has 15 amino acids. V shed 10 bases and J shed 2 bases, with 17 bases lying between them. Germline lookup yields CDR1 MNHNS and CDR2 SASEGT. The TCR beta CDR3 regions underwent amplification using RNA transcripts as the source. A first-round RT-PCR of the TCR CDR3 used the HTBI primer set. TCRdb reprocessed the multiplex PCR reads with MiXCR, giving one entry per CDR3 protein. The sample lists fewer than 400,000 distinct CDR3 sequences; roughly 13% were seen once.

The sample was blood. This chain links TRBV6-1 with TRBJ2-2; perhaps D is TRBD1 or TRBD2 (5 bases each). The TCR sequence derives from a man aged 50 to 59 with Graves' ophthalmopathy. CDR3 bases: TGTGCCACCCACCGGGACGGCTTAAACACCGGGGAGCTGTTTTTT. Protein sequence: CATHRDGLNTGELFF.